The 25 T cell receptor beta chains below were found in one sample sequenced in a study of CD8+ T cells in alopecia areata. Extraction and reverse transcription of RNA yielded cDNA as the sequencing template. This table comes from immunoSEQ multiplex PCR, and its TCRdb copy is limited to in-frame clones, with some not included. The data show 120,000 or so clones, about 50% seen once. The material sequenced was NKG2D-low CD8+ T cells sorted from blood. The receptors originated from a human donor with alopecia areata.

This sequence joins TRBV29-1 and TRBJ2-5; 7 positions match TRBD2. The CDR3 has 11 amino acids. Germline CDR1 reads SQVTM; CDR2 reads ANQGSEA. V was pared by 0 bases and J by 13 bases, with 5 bases of the junction left unmatched. The CDR3 sequence: CSVEEGEGPYF. CDR3 bases: TGCAGCGTTGAAGAAGGGGAGGGCCCGTACTTC.

The genes are TRBV29-1 and TRBJ2-5; TRBD1 matches at 7 bases. The J call could be wrong; TRBJ2-7 is a better fit for the DNA end. CDR1 and CDR2 from the germline V gene are SQVTM and ANQGSEA. This CDR3 is 13 amino acids long. The CDR3 nucleotides are TGCAGCGCCCAGACAGGGTCGACCTACGAGCAGTACTTC. This gives the protein CSAQTGSTYEQYF.

This clone came up a few times. This chain uses TRBV7-9 with TRBJ2-1; D remains unclear. Trimming left V 1 base short and J 5 bases short, with 9 bases between. This CDR3 has 14 amino acids. CDR1 SEHNR and CDR2 FQNEAQ come from the germline V gene (reference sequence). CDR3 coding DNA: TGTGCCAGCAGCTTAGGTCAAGCAAACAATGAGCAGTTCTTC. Its protein product is CASSLGQANNEQFF.

This clone was detected only a few times. The DNA for the CDR3 is TGTGCCAGCAGCTCCCGGGACAGAGCGGTAGCGGGGTACGAGCAGTACTTC. Protein product: CASSSRDRAVAGYEQYF. This sequence joins TRBV7-9 and TRBJ2-7; TRBD2 might be the D (8 bases). This CDR3 is built from 17 residues. With 4 bases removed from V and 4 bases from J, the gap between germline ends came to 23 bases. CDR1 and CDR2 (germline): SEHNR, FQNEAQ (reference sequence). Based on the CDR3 plus reference TRBV7-9 and TRBJ2-7, the full variable domain is DTGVSQNPRHKITKRGQNVTFRCDPISEHNRLYWYRQTLGQGPEFLTYFQNEAQLEKSRLLSDRFSAERPKGSFSTLEIQRTEQGDSAMYLCASSSRDRAVAGYEQYFGPGTRLTVT.

The chain uses TRBV30 and TRBJ2-7, with 12 bases matching TRBD2. The CDR3 has 15 amino acids. The V and J ends lost 2 bases and 3 bases, in that order; junction bases with no gene match: 5. From germline, CDR1 is GTSNPN and CDR2 SVGIG (reference sequence). CDR3 in amino acids: CAWSSRTSGDYEQYF. The CDR3 DNA follows: TGTGCCTGGAGTTCAAGGACTAGCGGGGACTACGAGCAGTACTTC.

This clone was recorded a few times. The V and J genes are TRBV29-1 and TRBJ2-2; D remains ambiguous. V lost 3 bases and J 6 bases, leaving 8 bases between the germline ends. The length of the CDR3 is 12 residues. CDR1 is SQVTM, CDR2 ANQGSEA, per germline. CDR3 residues: CSVDGISGELFF. CDR3 in DNA: TGCAGCGTTGATGGAATTTCCGGGGAGCTGTTTTTT.

V and J are TRBV27 and TRBJ1-1, with 7 bases that match TRBD1. The CDR3 runs 13 residues. The germline V gene encodes CDR1 MNHEY and CDR2 SMNVEV (reference sequence). With V trimmed by 3 bases and J by 7 bases, 5 bases remained unmatched. CDR3 DNA sequence: TGTGCCAGCAGTTTGACAGGGCCGTTTGAAGCTTTCTTT. This sequence encodes CASSLTGPFEAFF.

The chain links TRBV30 to TRBJ1-2; D is perhaps TRBD1 (5 bases). The CDR3 sequence is 10 residues long. Trimming cost V 4 bases and J 7 bases, with 7 bases left between them. Germline lookup yields CDR1 GTSNPN and CDR2 SVGIG (reference sequence). The CDR3 reads CAWTGLGYTF. Here the CDR3 DNA reads TGTGCCTGGACAGGGCTTGGCTACACCTTC. The full variable domain, its missing parts supplied by reference TRBV30 and TRBJ1-2, is SQTIHQWPATLVQPVGSPLSLECTVEGTSNPNLYWYRQAAGRGLQLLFYSVGIGQISSEVPQNLSASRPQDRQFILSSKKLLLSDSGFYLCAWTGLGYTFGSGTRLTVV.

This clone was counted between two and nine times. The chain is built from TRBV29-1 and TRBJ1-1, with D possibly matching TRBD1 (5 bases). CDR1 SQVTM and CDR2 ANQGSEA come from the germline V gene. Trimming pared 5 bases from V and 3 bases from J, leaving 19 bases between. The CDR3 loop spans 15 amino acids. This CDR3 reads CSVPKTGTKDTEAFF. DNA for the CDR3: TGCAGCGTTCCAAAAACCGGGACCAAGGACACTGAAGCTTTCTTT.

This clone has just a few counts. The rearrangement links TRBV29-1 to TRBJ2-7; D unresolved. The CDR3 has 11 amino acids. Between the trimmed V and J ends, which lost 7 bases and 5 bases, there was a span of 12 bases. From germline, CDR1 is SQVTM and CDR2 ANQGSEA. This chain's CDR3 is CSALVYDEQYF. The CDR3 nucleotides read TGCAGCGCCCTCGTCTACGACGAGCAGTACTTC.

The chain recombines TRBV11-3 with TRBJ2-7; D is uncertain. V was cut by 3 bases and J by 3 bases, with 9 bases left in between. The V gene's germline CDR1 is SGHNT and CDR2 YENEEA. The CDR3 contains 13 residues. CDR3 bases: TGTGCCAGCAGCTTTCACCGTTACTACGAGCAGTACTTC. This sequence encodes CASSFHRYYEQYF.

The genes are TRBV6-1 and TRBJ1-5, with unresolved D. Trimming pared 2 bases from V and 2 bases from J, leaving 10 bases between. There are 15 residues in the CDR3. Germline loops: CDR1 MNHNS, CDR2 SASEGT. This CDR3 is CASSERPVGNQPQHF. Here the CDR3 DNA reads TGTGCCAGCAGTGAACGACCGGTGGGCAATCAGCCCCAGCATTTT.

This clone was seen a handful of times. CDR3 bases: TGTGCCAGTAGTAACAGGGGCCCTGAGCCCCAGCATTTT. It yields the protein CASSNRGPEPQHF. The J gene is TRBJ1-5, the V gene TRBV19; 7 bases are shared with TRBD1. Looked up from germline, CDR1 is LNHDA and CDR2 is SQIVND (reference sequence). The length of the CDR3 is 13 residues. Unmatched junction bases numbered 5, after V lost 4 bases and J lost 8 bases. The variable domain in full, with the rest retrieved from reference TRBV19 and TRBJ1-5, is DGGITQSPKYLFRKEGQNVTLSCEQNLNHDAMYWYRQDPGQGLRLIYYSQIVNDFQKGDIAEGYSVSREKKESFPLTVTSAQKNPTAFYLCASSNRGPEPQHFGDGTRLSIL.

The rearrangement uses TRBV4-1 and TRBJ1-1, with a weak D call TRBD1 (5 bases). The CDR3 has 14 amino acids. In germline, CDR1 is MGHRA, CDR2 YSYEKL. Deletions cut 3 bases from V and 4 bases from J, with 12 bases between. CDR3: CASSHPQATTEAFF. CDR3 nucleotides: TGCGCCAGCAGCCACCCACAGGCGACCACTGAAGCTTTCTTT.

A remark on this clone: Other DNA sequences of this sample code for an identical CDR3. V is TRBV30 and J is TRBJ2-1; possible D gene TRBD2, 5 bases. The germline CDR1 and CDR2 sequences are GTSNPN and SVGIG (reference sequence). This CDR3 region has 15 residues. Trimming shortened V by 0 bases and J by 2 bases, and 11 bases separated the two germline ends. The CDR3 coding sequence is TGTGCCTGGAGTGTTTCTGGGAGTCCCTACAATGAGCAGTTCTTC. Amino acids: CAWSVSGSPYNEQFF.

This clone has only a few counts. The chain has TRBV7-2 and TRBJ2-3; D gene unclear. This CDR3 region has 12 residues. Germline values: CDR1 SGHTA, CDR2 FQGNSA. The V end was cut by 5 bases, the J end by 4 bases, with 7 bases between. The CDR3 sequence is CASSLRADTQYF. CDR3 bases: TGTGCCAGCAGCCTGAGAGCAGATACGCAGTATTTT. Using reference TRBV7-2 and TRBJ2-3 for the parts outside the CDR3, the full variable domain is GAGVSQSPSNKVTEKGKDVELRCDPISGHTALYWYRQSLGQGLEFLIYFQGNSAPDKSGLPSDRFSAERTGGSVSTLTIQRTQQEDSAVYLCASSLRADTQYFGPGTRLTVL.

The rearrangement joins TRBV29-1 to TRBJ2-5; TRBD2 aligns across 12 bases. The V gene's germline CDR1 is SQVTM and CDR2 ANQGSEA. The CDR3 extends over 17 amino acids. The J segment lost 5 bases and the V segment lost 3 bases, leaving 13 bases of the junction unmatched. CDR3 in amino acids: CSVEGQGLAGEGETQYF. The CDR3 DNA reads as TGCAGCGTTGAGGGCCAGGGACTAGCGGGTGAAGGGGAGACCCAGTACTTC. Full variable domain (missing parts from reference TRBV29-1 and TRBJ2-5): SAVISQKPSRDICQRGTSLTIQCQVDSQVTMMFWYRQQPGQSLTLIATANQGSEATYESGFVIDKFPISRPNLTFSTLTVSNMSPEDSSIYLCSVEGQGLAGEGETQYFGPGTRLLVL.

The CDR3: CSVDPGTVNYGYTF. DNA for the CDR3: TGCAGCGTTGACCCCGGGACAGTTAACTATGGCTACACCTTC. The chain is built from TRBV29-1 and TRBJ1-2, with 7 positions matching TRBD1. J was trimmed by 1 base and V by 3 bases; bases with no gene match: 5. This CDR3 region has 14 residues. In germline, CDR1 is SQVTM, CDR2 ANQGSEA.

The chain is built from TRBV28 and TRBJ2-3; TRBD2 aligns across 14 bases. Germline CDR1 MDHEN, CDR2 SYDVKM. V lost 5 bases to trimming and J lost 4 bases; unmatched junction nucleotides: 11. The CDR3 has 18 amino acids. CDR3 loop: CASSTGLAGGRWSDTQYF. The CDR3 coding sequence is TGTGCCAGCAGTACTGGACTAGCGGGAGGTCGCTGGTCAGATACGCAGTATTTT. The complete variable domain, with remaining parts taken from reference TRBV28 and TRBJ2-3, reads DVKVTQSSRYLVKRTGEKVFLECVQDMDHENMFWYRQDPGLGLRLIYFSYDVKMKEKGDIPEGYSVSREKKERFSLILESASTNQTSMYLCASSTGLAGGRWSDTQYFGPGTRLTVL.

Only a few counts were recorded for this clone. The chain has TRBV2 and TRBJ2-7, with 9 bases fitting TRBD1. V was pared by 0 bases and J by 1 base, with 4 bases of the junction left unmatched. CDR1 SNHLY and CDR2 FYNNEI come from the germline V gene. This CDR3 has 16 residues. The CDR3 protein is CASSEADRGISYEQYF. CDR3 DNA sequence: TGTGCCAGCAGTGAAGCCGACAGGGGGATATCCTACGAGCAGTACTTC.

The V and J genes are TRBV7-9 and TRBJ2-1; D is possibly TRBD2 (6 bases). Trimming removed 6 bases from V and 6 bases from J, with 9 bases in between. There are 12 residues in the CDR3. Germline CDR1 reads SEHNR; CDR2 reads FQNEAQ (reference sequence). CDR3 sequence reads: CASSPGSNEQFF. The DNA of the CDR3 is TGTGCCAGCAGTCCCGGGAGCAATGAGCAGTTCTTC.

This sequence joins TRBV30 and TRBJ1-3; D is unresolved. Germline V lookup: CDR1 GTSNPN, CDR2 SVGIG (reference sequence). The CDR3 has 14 amino acids. Trimming stripped 4 bases from V and 0 bases from J, with 10 bases between. Written as DNA, the CDR3 is TGTGCCTGGATCGGCGTCGACTCTGGAAACACCATATATTTT. Its translation: CAWIGVDSGNTIYF.

In its sample, this clone was seen a few times. Other DNA sequences in this sample translate to the same CDR3. The chain couples TRBV29-1 to TRBJ2-7, with 8 bases that match TRBD1. The V gene's germline CDR1 is SQVTM and CDR2 ANQGSEA. The CDR3 loop spans 13 amino acids. V lost 7 bases and J lost 3; bases outside the gene matches: 8. The CDR3 is CSARRQGSYEQYF. DNA for the CDR3: TGCAGCGCAAGAAGACAGGGGAGCTACGAGCAGTACTTC.

The rearrangement links TRBV29-1 to TRBJ2-2; perhaps TRBD2 as D (5 bases). V was clipped by 4 bases and J by 3 bases, with 12 bases between them. CDR1 and CDR2 (germline): SQVTM, ANQGSEA. The CDR3 runs to 14 residues. CDR3 DNA: TGCAGCGTTGGTATAGGGCGGGACACCGGGGAGCTGTTTTTT. Amino acids: CSVGIGRDTGELFF.

This clone was seen more than once but under ten times. This chain uses TRBV29-1 with TRBJ2-1; a weak D match, TRBD2 (5 bases). This CDR3 contains 12 residues. Trimming left V 0 bases short and J 9 bases short, with 9 bases between. From germline, CDR1 is SQVTM and CDR2 ANQGSEA. CDR3 DNA: TGCAGCGTTGAAGATGAGGGAGTTGAGCAGTTCTTC. Its protein product is CSVEDEGVEQFF.